The present entry profiles one T cell receptor (beta chain) with its context. This sample was included in a study of control samples from healthy donors and cancer patients. Trimming cost V 3 bases and J 8 bases, with 20 bases left between them. The CDR3 length is 17 residues. The germline V gene encodes CDR1 KGHSH and CDR2 LQKENI. Measured with immunoSEQ multiplex PCR; TCRdb has only the in-frame clones, and not every one. This table has fewer than 130,000 clones, 88% appearing once. The TCR was taken from a woman aged 55-70 years with lung cancer. This rearrangement joins TRBV18 to TRBJ1-6, with a tentative D call TRBD1 (5 bases). Sequencing was done on a sample of PBMCs. CDR3 DNA sequence: TGTGCCAGCTCACCGACCAGGCAAGGGGCGCGGTATTCACCCCTCCACTTT. It encodes CASSPTRQGARYSPLHF.